One T cell receptor beta chain is described in this entry. Its antigen is still unknown. The protocol was immunoSEQ multiplex PCR, while the TCRdb copy is restricted to in-frame clones and leaves out a portion. This table holds about 27,000 clones, approximately 71% found once. Germline V gene sequence: CDR1 LNHNV, CDR2 YYDKDF (reference sequence). V lost 3 bases to trimming and J lost 6 bases, with 17 bases between them. The CDR3 covers 15 residues. This sample is part of a study of cytotoxic CD8 clonotypes in ibrutinib-treated CLL. About the research overall: Partial responses numbered around 24 and complete responses 2; after a median around 72 months, about 15 stayed remitted and approximately twelve progressed. Findings and caveats of the study: Baseline clonality was higher than in age-matched healthy donors and moved in step with circulating CD8+ T-cell counts.

J is TRBJ1-1 and V is TRBV15; possible D gene TRBD1, 6 bases. This specimen consisted of PBMCs, obtained after 24 months of ibrutinib treatment. This TCR was sampled from a human donor with chronic lymphocytic leukemia. This CDR3 reads CATSSPTGGQAEAFF. CDR3 DNA: TGTGCCACCAGCAGTCCGACCGGGGGGCAGGCTGAAGCTTTCTTT.